These 17 T cell receptor beta chains were sequenced from one sample in a study of chemoradiotherapy in HPV16-positive cancers. Measured with immunoSEQ multiplex PCR; TCRdb has only the in-frame clones, and not every one. The data hold about 5,000 clones, with around 79% observed a single time. Here the sequenced sample was tumor tissue, taken from a patient who underwent chemoradiotherapy. These receptor sequences come from a human donor with HPV-associated anogenital cancer.

The chain employs TRBV2 and TRBJ2-3, with TRBD2 matching 7 bases. V shed 8 bases and J 0 bases; nucleotides not matched to a gene: 2. Germline V gives CDR1 SNHLY, CDR2 FYNNEI. The CDR3 consists of 13 residues. For the CDR3, the DNA is TGTGCCAGCGGGGGGGAAAGCACAGATACGCAGTATTTT. Protein: CASGGESTDTQYF.

The J gene is TRBJ2-5, the V gene TRBV4-1; D unclear. The CDR3 has 16 residues. V dropped 0 bases and J dropped 2 bases, with 13 bases sitting between them. CDR1 MGHRA and CDR2 YSYEKL come from the germline V gene. The CDR3 coding sequence is TGCGCCAGCAGCCAAGATCGAGCGCCACCACAAGAGACCCAGTACTTC. Its protein is CASSQDRAPPQETQYF.

V and J are TRBV6-6 and TRBJ1-5; 8 positions agree with TRBD1. The CDR3 length is 15 residues. Trimming took 2 bases from V and 6 from J; bases not matched to a gene: 6. Germline CDR1 reads MNHNY; CDR2 reads SVGAGI (reference sequence). For the CDR3, the DNA is TGTGCCAGCAGTTACCAGGGGGCGCAAGGTCAGCCCCAGCATTTT. Protein: CASSYQGAQGQPQHF.

V and J are TRBV9 and TRBJ2-5, with D possibly being TRBD1 (5 bases). This CDR3 region has 14 residues. V lost 1 base and J lost 7, with 14 bases in between. The germline gives CDR1 SGDLS, CDR2 YYNGEE. The CDR3 coding sequence is TGTGCCAGCAGCGTAATTGGGGCTCAGGGGACCCAGTACTTC. This gives the protein CASSVIGAQGTQYF.

The V call is TRBV11-2, the J call TRBJ2-1; D may be TRBD1 (5 bases). V gave up 2 bases and J gave up 0 bases, with 11 bases separating them. CDR3 length: 16 residues. Germline V gene lookup returns CDR1 SGHAT and CDR2 FQNNGV. The CDR3 DNA reads as TGTGCCAGCAGCTTACTGACAGTCGTCTCCTACAATGAGCAGTTCTTC. Amino acids: CASSLLTVVSYNEQFF.

The J gene is TRBJ2-5, the V gene TRBV11-2; no clear D gene. Germline V CDR1 and CDR2: SGHAT, FQNNGV. Trimming removed 3 bases from V and 2 bases from J, with 13 bases in between. The CDR3 loop spans 15 amino acids. Written as DNA, the CDR3 is TGTGCCAGCAGCTTCAGTGGTAACGAACAAGAGACCCAGTACTTC. Protein product: CASSFSGNEQETQYF.

The rearrangement uses TRBV5-1 and TRBJ2-2, with 10 positions matching TRBD2. The CDR3 contains 15 residues. The V gene's germline CDR1 is SGHRS and CDR2 YFSETQ. With 4 bases clipped from V and 4 bases from J, the junction kept 4 bases outside the gene matches. The CDR3 sequence: CASSPQRGGTGELFF. CDR3 sequence (DNA): TGCGCCAGCAGCCCTCAGCGGGGGGGCACCGGGGAGCTGTTTTTT. The full variable domain, with the rest looked up from reference TRBV5-1 and TRBJ2-2, is KAGVTQTPRYLIKTRGQQVTLSCSPISGHRSVSWYQQTPGQGLQFLFEYFSETQRNKGNFPGRFSGRQFSNSRSEMNVSTLELGDSALYLCASSPQRGGTGELFFGEGSRLTVL.

The chain recombines TRBV18 with TRBJ2-7; TRBD2 matches 11 bases. Unmatched junction bases numbered 13, after V lost 5 bases and J lost 7 bases. Germline CDR1 and CDR2: KGHSH and LQKENI. The CDR3 length is 16 residues. The CDR3 coding sequence is TGTGCCAGCTCATCGAACCAGGGACTAGCGGCTGCTGAGCAGTACTTC. Encoded protein: CASSSNQGLAAAEQYF.

The gene calls are TRBV6-4 and TRBJ2-3; the D gene is possibly TRBD1 (7 bases). The CDR3 contains 17 residues. CDR1 and CDR2 from the germline V gene are MRHNA and SNTAGT. V lost 0 bases to trimming and J lost 1 base, with 14 bases between them. CDR3 in amino acids: CASSDSPGGTGTDTQYF. The CDR3 DNA reads as TGTGCCAGCAGTGACTCCCCAGGGGGGACGGGCACAGATACGCAGTATTTT.

The chain carries TRBV5-6 and TRBJ2-5, with 7 bases identical to TRBD1. The CDR3 is 17 residues long. V lost 4 bases, J lost 1 base, and 13 bases stayed unmatched. The germline CDR1 and CDR2 sequences are SGHDT and YYEEEE. CDR3 nucleotide sequence: TGTGCCAGCAGCCAGGGACAGCAAGTCATCAGCCAAGAGACCCAGTACTTC. Protein: CASSQGQQVISQETQYF. The whole variable domain, remainder taken from reference TRBV5-6 and TRBJ2-5, is DAGVTQSPTHLIKTRGQQVTLRCSPKSGHDTVSWYQQALGQGPQFIFQYYEEEERQRGNFPDRFSGHQFPNYSSELNVNALLLGDSALYLCASSQGQQVISQETQYFGPGTRLLVL.

The V gene is TRBV7-3, the J gene TRBJ2-3, with 10 bases fitting TRBD2. The CDR3 has 14 amino acids. Per germline, CDR1 SGHTA and CDR2 FQGTGA. The trim removed 3 bases at V and 5 bases at J, leaving 2 bases unmatched. CDR3 nucleotide sequence: TGTGCCAGCAGCTTTAGCGGGAGGATAGATACGCAGTATTTT. Protein sequence: CASSFSGRIDTQYF.

The rearrangement uses TRBV2 and TRBJ1-6; D possibly corresponds to TRBD1 (6 bases). Germline values: CDR1 SNHLY, CDR2 FYNNEI. CDR3 length equals 13 residues. The V and J ends lost 7 bases and 8 bases respectively, with 12 bases between them. The CDR3 is CASTPGVDSPLHF. CDR3 DNA: TGTGCCAGCACTCCAGGGGTGGATTCACCCCTCCACTTT.

The rearrangement joins TRBV6-6 to TRBJ1-6; 8 bases map to TRBD1. The CDR3 sequence is 16 residues long. With V trimmed by 7 bases and J by 6 bases, 11 bases remained unmatched. Germline CDR1 MNHNY, CDR2 SVGAGI (reference sequence). This chain's CDR3 is CASTTRTGRLNSPLHF. The CDR3 coding sequence is TGTGCCAGCACCACCAGGACAGGGCGACTTAATTCACCCCTCCACTTT.

This rearrangement joins TRBV5-1 to TRBJ2-7, with D possibly being TRBD1 (6 bases). V shed 4 bases and J shed 7 bases, with 15 bases lying between them. Germline V gene sequence: CDR1 SGHRS, CDR2 YFSETQ. This CDR3 region has 13 residues. The CDR3 sequence: CASSNRELREQYF. CDR3 in DNA: TGCGCCAGCAGCAACAGGGAATTGAGGGAGCAGTACTTC.

The chain is built from TRBV9 and TRBJ2-5, with TRBD1 as a possible D gene (7 bases). V was clipped by 2 bases and J by 7 bases, with 21 bases between them. The CDR3 totals 16 residues. Germline CDR1 is SGDLS and CDR2 is YYNGEE. In DNA, the CDR3 is TGTGCCAGCAGCGTCGCAGGAGGGACAGTGCTTGGGACCCAGTACTTC. This encodes CASSVAGGTVLGTQYF.

This chain's CDR3 is CAMGGQGNYEQYF. The CDR3 coding sequence is TGTGCCATGGGGGGACAGGGAAACTACGAGCAGTACTTC. The chain employs TRBV10-3 and TRBJ2-7; 9 bases map to TRBD1. V was pared by 9 bases and J by 3 bases, with 6 bases of the junction left unmatched. Germline assignment: CDR1 ENHRY and CDR2 SYGVKD. The CDR3 loop spans 13 amino acids.

V gene TRBV7-6 combines with J gene TRBJ2-3, with 12 nucleotides matching TRBD2. The CDR3 spans 17 residues. Germline values: CDR1 SGHVS, CDR2 FNYEAQ. V lost 6 bases to trimming and J lost 0 bases; unmatched junction nucleotides: 7. CDR3 protein: CASRAGTSGLSTDTQYF. DNA for the CDR3: TGTGCCAGCAGGGCAGGGACTAGCGGGTTGAGCACAGATACGCAGTATTTT.